The 10 T cell receptor beta chains below were found in one sample sequenced in a study of blood T cells in healthy people across ages. Sample-barcoded 5' priming and a J-beta primer mix drove a second PCR of roughly 7 to 11 cycles. TCRdb processed the 5' RACE reads anew with MiXCR; each CDR3 protein has one entry. The profile shows about 280,000 distinct CDR3 sequences, 25% to 30% of them singletons. Specimen: blood. Receptors were obtained from a woman in her seventies in good health.

The gene calls are TRBV11-2 and TRBJ2-1; no clear D gene. The CDR3 consists of 14 residues. Germline V gives CDR1 SGHAT, CDR2 FQNNGV. Trimming cost V 4 bases and J 3 bases, with 10 bases left between them. The CDR3, as DNA: TGTGCCAGCAGCTGGGTCGCTAACTACAATGAGCAGTTCTTC. Its translation: CASSWVANYNEQFF.

This rearrangement joins TRBV11-2 to TRBJ1-2, with 7 bases lining up with TRBD1. V gave up 4 bases and J gave up 4 bases; unmatched junction bases: 9. The CDR3 extends over 15 amino acids. The germline V gene has CDR1 SGHAT and CDR2 FQNNGV. DNA of the CDR3: TGTGCCAGCAGCTCAGTAGGACAGGCGGGCTATGGCTACACCTTC. Amino acids: CASSSVGQAGYGYTF.

With respect to this clonotype: At one boundary the junction diverges from the germline segment, which might be a read error. The chain joins TRBV10-3 to TRBJ1-1; TRBD1 is a possible D gene (6 bases). Germline V gives CDR1 ENHRY, CDR2 SYGVKD. The CDR3 has 13 amino acids. In DNA, the CDR3 is TGTGCCATCAGTGGTTGGAGGGACACCGAAGCTTTCTTT. Its protein is CAISGWRDTEAFF.

This clonotype was observed a few times. This chain connects TRBV14 to TRBJ2-7, with TRBD2 matching 7 bases. The J call is uncertain, as TRBJ2-1 better fits the DNA end. Germline assignment: CDR1 SGHDN and CDR2 FVKESK. This CDR3 contains 15 residues. The DNA for the CDR3 is TGTGCCAGCAGCCCTTGGAGCGGGGTCGATAATGAGCAGTTCTTC. Protein product: CASSPWSGVDNEQFF.

Only a few counts were recorded for this clonotype. This rearrangement joins TRBV7-2 to TRBJ1-1; 11 bases fit TRBD1. V shed 6 bases and J 7 bases; nucleotides not matched to a gene: 10. Germline loops: CDR1 SGHTA, CDR2 FQGNSA. The CDR3 is 15 residues long. The CDR3 DNA reads as TGTGCCAGCAGAAAAGAAGTGGACAGGGGGCTTGAAGCTTTCTTT. As protein: CASRKEVDRGLEAFF.

The chain links TRBV7-2 to TRBJ2-4, with 8 bases matching TRBD2. Germline V gives CDR1 SGHTA, CDR2 FQGNSA. V was clipped by 1 base and J by 9 bases; unmatched bases: 8. This CDR3 is built from 15 residues. CDR3 amino acids: CASSLVREGQVIQYF. In DNA, the CDR3 is TGTGCCAGCAGCTTAGTTCGGGAGGGTCAGGTCATTCAGTACTTC.

The gene calls are TRBV7-9 and TRBJ1-6; D gene unclear. This CDR3 region has 13 residues. The V and J ends lost 5 bases and 7 bases respectively, with 9 bases between them. The germline V gene encodes CDR1 SEHNR and CDR2 FQNEAQ (reference sequence). The CDR3 DNA sequence: TGTGCCAGCAGCCAGGACGGGAATTCACCCCTCCACTTT. Translated, it gives CASSQDGNSPLHF.

The chain's CDR3 is CASSAPPYEQYF. The CDR3 region has the DNA TGTGCCAGCAGCGCCCCGCCCTACGAGCAGTACTTC. This sequence joins TRBV7-2 and TRBJ2-7, with D hard to call. This CDR3 contains 12 residues. Germline assignment: CDR1 SGHTA and CDR2 FQGNSA. The ends were cut back, 5 bases at V and 2 bases at J, with 7 bases in the middle.

This clonotype is a singleton in its sample. As DNA, the CDR3 is TGTGCCAGCAGAGTGGACGCCACCAAGGGGGAGCAGTACTTC. It translates to CASRVDATKGEQYF. The chain combines TRBV12-3 or TRBV12-4 with TRBJ2-7; possibly TRBD1 for D (5 bases). The CDR3 runs 14 residues. V dropped 6 bases and J dropped 7 bases, with 19 bases sitting between them.

This clonotype appeared a few times. This chain joins TRBV12-3 or TRBV12-4 and TRBJ2-6; no definite D call. The CDR3 is 14 amino acids. V was cut by 6 bases and J by 0 bases, with 6 bases left in between. The CDR3 sequence is CASSFSSGANVLTF. The CDR3 DNA reads as TGTGCCAGCAGCTTTTCCTCTGGGGCCAACGTCCTGACTTTC.